In its sample, the clone carrying this T cell receptor beta chain was seen many times. Its antigen remains unidentified. Germline loops: CDR1 SGHTA, CDR2 FQGTGA. The V gene lost 5 bases and the J gene lost 1 base, with 16 bases spanning the gap. This CDR3 has 16 residues. This entry is derived from a study of molecular identifiers for immune sequencing clone quantification. Study summary: Five aliquots were made in replicates from the RNA of approximately 20,000 or 98,000 naive CD8 cells, and four were sequenced.

Overall study results and limits: Whereas naive cells kept under 1% of molecules in clones above 20 RNA copies, such clones held over 98% in effectors.

Naive CD8 T cells were picked out by sorting for CD8+CD4-CCR7+CD45RA+. Using its own MiXCR run on the PCR reads, TCRdb lists one record per CDR3 protein. Of about 36,000 distinct CDR3 sequences detected, roughly 20% appear once; the ten largest clones hold roughly 6.6%. Source material: naive CD8+ T cells from blood, with Jurkat cell RNA spiked in. Subset reported: FACS-sorted CD8+CD4-CCR7+CD45RA+ naive T cells. The TCR originated in a human donor in good health. Some libraries in this study had Jurkat cell RNA spiked in. The chain has TRBV7-3 and TRBJ2-3, with D maybe TRBD2 (5 bases). The CDR3 loop reads CASSAWTMRGTDTQYF. Written as DNA, the CDR3 is TGTGCCAGCAGCGCCTGGACCATGCGGGGCACAGATACGCAGTATTTT.